This T cell receptor beta chain was recorded in a study of cytomegalovirus exposure and HLA in healthy donors. Details on this clone: Its antigen is as yet unknown.

Study outcomes and limitations: It was reported that the classifier diagnosed cytomegalovirus status with high specificity and sensitivity in both the original and validation cohorts. In a later analysis, at a false discovery rate of 0.05, about 16,000 TCR beta sequences matched HLA alleles. An analysis done earlier found most TCR beta V segments productive about 87% or about 30% of the time.

PCR primers comprised 60 Vbeta and 13 Jbeta primers. The table came from immunoSEQ multiplex PCR; TCRdb's copy has only in-frame clones and leaves some out. This table holds 77,000 or so clones. The CDR3 runs 16 residues. Trimming at V came to 1 base and at J to 8 bases, leaving 13 bases not matched to a gene. Germline-derived CDR1 and CDR2 are SGHRS and YFSETQ. This sequence was found in a man younger than 45 in good health and CMV-seronegative. Sequencing was carried out using PBMCs. This chain connects TRBV5-1 to TRBJ1-2, with 8 positions matching TRBD1. Written as DNA, the CDR3 is TGCGCCAGCAGCTTGATCCCCGGGACAGGAGGGGACGGCTACACCTTC. Protein: CASSLIPGTGGDGYTF. Full variable domain (outside the CDR3, taken from reference TRBV5-1 and TRBJ1-2): KAGVTQTPRYLIKTRGQQVTLSCSPISGHRSVSWYQQTPGQGLQFLFEYFSETQRNKGNFPGRFSGRQFSNSRSEMNVSTLELGDSALYLCASSLIPGTGGDGYTFGSGTRLTVV.